This TCR beta chain appears in the sequencing data of a study of T cells in Graves' hyperthyroidism and ophthalmopathy. Study in general: Before treatment of any kind, peripheral blood was taken at initial diagnosis.

Amplification targeted TCR beta CDR3 regions from RNA transcripts. Carried out on the TCR CDR3, a first-round RT-PCR used the HTBI primer set. TCRdb passed the multiplex PCR reads through MiXCR, listing each CDR3 protein once. The table has 400,000 to 550,000 distinct CDR3 sequences, around 14% seen once. Hyperthyroidism, newly diagnosed and lasting under 2 months, affected patients aged 18 to 65. Exclusion followed for patients with uncontrolled infection, other autoimmune disease, pregnancy or lactation. Diagnosing involved the use of clinical symptoms, serum thyroxine and TRAb, thyroid ultrasound and orbital computed tomography. The V gene lost 2 bases and the J gene lost 5 bases, with 18 bases spanning the gap. The CDR3 contains 16 residues. Germline V gene lookup returns CDR1 SEHNR and CDR2 FQNEAQ (reference sequence).

The chain uses TRBV7-9 and TRBJ2-5; D unresolved. The TCR originated in a woman aged 18 to 35 with Graves' hyperthyroidism. Input material: blood. The chain's CDR3 is CASSLSTEPARETQYF. Here the CDR3 DNA reads TGTGCCAGCAGCTTAAGTACGGAACCGGCGCGGGAGACCCAGTACTTC.